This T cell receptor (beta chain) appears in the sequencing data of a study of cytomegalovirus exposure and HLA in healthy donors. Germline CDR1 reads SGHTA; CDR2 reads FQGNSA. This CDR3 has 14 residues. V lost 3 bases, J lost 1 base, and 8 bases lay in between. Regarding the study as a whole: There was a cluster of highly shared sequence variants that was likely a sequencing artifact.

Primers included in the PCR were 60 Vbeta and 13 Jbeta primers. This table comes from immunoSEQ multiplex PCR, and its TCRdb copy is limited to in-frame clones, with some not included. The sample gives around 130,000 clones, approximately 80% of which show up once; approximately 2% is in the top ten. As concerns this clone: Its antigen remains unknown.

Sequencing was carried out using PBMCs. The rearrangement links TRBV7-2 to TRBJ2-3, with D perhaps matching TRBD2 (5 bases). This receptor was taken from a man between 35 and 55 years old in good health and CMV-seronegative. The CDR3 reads CASSLEVRTDTQYF. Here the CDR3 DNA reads TGTGCCAGCAGCTTGGAGGTCCGCACAGATACGCAGTATTTT.